The 21 T cell receptor beta chains reported below all come from one sample, sequenced in a study of metastatic and nonmetastatic thyroid tumors. TCRdb reassembled clones from the PCR reads with MiXCR. Of about 69,000 clones in the sample, 12% to 15% were seen once. The entire patient cohort was treatment-naive prior to thyroid surgery. The sequenced sample was blood. The source is a male donor with papillary thyroid cancer or a benign thyroid nodule (not recorded which). Some clones in this sample may be carry-over from other donors' samples.

This clone occurred many times. The chain employs TRBV20-1 and TRBJ2-3; 11 nucleotides match TRBD1. Germline CDR1 reads DFQATT; CDR2 reads SNEGSKA (reference sequence). CDR3 length: 14 amino acids. J lost 2 bases, V lost 5 bases, and 3 bases had no gene match. CDR3 in amino acids: CSAGGQGATDTQYF. Here the CDR3 DNA reads TGCAGTGCTGGAGGACAGGGGGCCACAGATACGCAGTATTTT.

This clone was recorded at least ten times. The chain uses TRBV20-1 and TRBJ2-3, with 8 positions matching TRBD2. In germline, CDR1 is DFQATT, CDR2 SNEGSKA (reference sequence). The CDR3 consists of 16 residues. The V gene end was trimmed by 6 bases and the J gene end by 4 bases; junction bases not matched to a gene: 15. CDR3 loop: CSAPSQTGRAPDTQYF. CDR3 nucleotide sequence: TGCAGTGCCCCGTCTCAGACCGGGAGGGCCCCAGATACGCAGTATTTT.

Ten or more counts support this clone. This same CDR3 is encoded by further DNA sequences in the sample. V and J are TRBV12-3 or TRBV12-4 and TRBJ1-5, with D possibly TRBD1 on 5 matching bases. This CDR3 spans 14 amino acids. V shed 1 base and J shed 1 base, with 5 bases lying between them. The CDR3 region is CASSLGGSNQPQHF. CDR3 bases: TGTGCCAGCAGTTTAGGGGGCAGCAATCAGCCCCAGCATTTT.

This clone was recorded many times. The chain links TRBV13 to TRBJ2-1; 12 bases are shared with TRBD2. The CDR3 sequence is 15 residues long. Germline V gene data show CDR1 as PRHDT and CDR2 as FYEKMQ (reference sequence). J gave up 7 bases and V 5 bases, and 6 bases lay outside the gene matches. The CDR3 loop reads CASSPGLAGSNEQFF. In DNA, the CDR3 is TGTGCCAGCAGCCCGGGACTAGCGGGTTCAAATGAGCAGTTCTTC. The whole variable domain, filled in from reference TRBV13 and TRBJ2-1, reads AAGVIQSPRHLIKEKRETATLKCYPIPRHDTVYWYQQGPGQDPQFLISFYEKMQSDKGSIPDRFSAQQFSDYHSELNMSSLELGDSALYFCASSPGLAGSNEQFFGPGTRLTVL.

The table lists this clone with many counts. This chain connects TRBV7-9 to TRBJ1-5, with 8 positions matching TRBD1. V dropped 6 bases and J dropped 2; count of bases not matched to a gene: 6. CDR1 SEHNR and CDR2 FQNEAQ come from the germline V gene (reference sequence). The CDR3 runs 15 residues. The CDR3: CASSQGAFGNQPQHF. The CDR3 region has the DNA TGTGCCAGCAGTCAGGGGGCCTTTGGCAATCAGCCCCAGCATTTT.

In this sample, this clone turned up many times. The chain links TRBV2 to TRBJ1-1; D unclear. CDR3 length: 13 residues. V was trimmed by 10 bases and J by 1 base, leaving 13 bases between them. Germline V gene data show CDR1 as SNHLY and CDR2 as FYNNEI. This CDR3 is CATGRQQNTEAFF. As DNA, the CDR3 is TGTGCCACCGGGCGGCAGCAGAACACTGAAGCTTTCTTT.

On this clone: A much larger clonotype is one base distant, so this may be a read error. The same CDR3 is also encoded by other DNA sequences in this sample. The chain joins TRBV3-1 to TRBJ2-3; weak D call: TRBD1 (6 bases). The CDR3 covers 18 residues. Germline V gives CDR1 LGHDT, CDR2 YNNKEL (reference sequence). In DNA form, the CDR3 reads TGTGCCAGCAGCCGAGAGGTATCTAGGGTTGGGGGCACCGATACGCAGTATTTT. Its protein product is CASSREVSRVGGTDTQYF.

This clone was counted at least ten times. The genes are TRBV7-2 and TRBJ1-5, with D hard to call. The V end was cut by 1 base, the J end by 2 bases, with 9 bases between. This CDR3 spans 15 amino acids. Germline V lookup: CDR1 SGHTA, CDR2 FQGNSA. The DNA for the CDR3 is TGTGCCAGCAGCTTAGGTGGAGCGGGCAATCAGCCCCAGCATTTT. It specifies CASSLGGAGNQPQHF.

This clone was picked up a small number of times. The chain recombines TRBV6-1 with TRBJ1-1; the D is unclear. There are 12 residues in the CDR3. CDR1 MNHNS and CDR2 SASEGT come from the germline V gene. The CDR3 loop reads CTTPDRSNEAFF. The CDR3 nucleotides are TGTACCACCCCTGATAGGTCCAACGAAGCTTTCTTT.

This rearrangement joins TRBV10-3 to TRBJ2-7; no reliable D call. Germline CDR1 ENHRY, CDR2 SYGVKD. Trimming stripped 3 bases from V and 5 bases from J, with 20 bases between. The CDR3 length is 16 residues. The CDR3 region has the DNA TGTGCCATCAGTGACCCTCCTGATACAGAGATGGACGAGCAGTACTTC. Translated: CAISDPPDTEMDEQYF.

This clone was observed at least ten times. The rearrangement uses TRBV5-4 and TRBJ2-7, with TRBD1 matching over 8 bases. The CDR3 length is 17 residues. Germline V gene sequence: CDR1 SGHNT, CDR2 YYREEE (reference sequence). Trimming removed 0 bases from V and 3 bases from J; junction bases left unmatched: 11. Written as DNA, the CDR3 is TGTGCCAGCAGCTTGGGACAGGGGATTGGTAGCCTCTACGAGCAGTACTTC. Amino acids: CASSLGQGIGSLYEQYF.

This clone was recorded at least ten times. The CDR3, as DNA: TGTGCCAGCAGCCGCTCAGGGGGCGGAGAGACCCAGTACTTC. Translated, it gives CASSRSGGGETQYF. The genes are TRBV25-1 and TRBJ2-5; 8 nucleotides line up with TRBD1. Germline trimming cut 6 bases from V and 4 bases from J; bases unmatched to any gene: 7. The CDR3 length is 14 residues. The germline gives CDR1 MGHDK, CDR2 SYGVNS.

This clone was seen only a few times. This sequence joins TRBV9 and TRBJ2-1, with 11 bases that match TRBD2. Germline V gene data show CDR1 as SGDLS and CDR2 as YYNGEE. With 4 bases clipped from V and 13 bases from J, the junction kept 19 bases outside the gene matches. CDR3 length: 17 residues. In DNA form, the CDR3 reads TGTGCCAGCAGCTCAGCCAGACTAGCGGGGTCCCAAGAGACCCAGTTCTTC. Its protein is CASSSARLAGSQETQFF.

This clone was seen repeatedly, ten times or more. V usage is TRBV27 and J usage is TRBJ2-5, with TRBD2 identical over 13 bases. The V gene's germline CDR1 is MNHEY and CDR2 SMNVEV (reference sequence). J was trimmed by 6 bases and V by 4 bases; bases with no gene match: 5. There are 15 residues in the CDR3. The CDR3 DNA follows: TGTGCCAGCAGTTCGGGACTAGCGGGAAAAAAGACCCAGTACTTC. Its protein product is CASSSGLAGKKTQYF.

This clone was recorded at least ten times. The CDR3 DNA is TGCGCCAGCAGCCAAGAGGTCAGCCAGACTGGAAACACCATATATTTT. It specifies CASSQEVSQTGNTIYF. The J gene is TRBJ1-3, the V gene TRBV4-3, with no clear D. Trimming pared 0 bases from V and 2 bases from J, leaving 11 bases between. CDR3 length: 16 amino acids. CDR1 and CDR2 from the germline V gene are LGHNA and YSLEER.

This clone turned up a few times. Since a much larger clone is just one base distant, this may be a read error. Other DNA sequences from this sample encode an identical CDR3 as well. The chain uses TRBV10-1 and TRBJ2-6; the match to TRBD1 covers 8 bases. CDR3 length: 18 residues. Germline trimming cut 3 bases from V and 4 bases from J; bases unmatched to any gene: 11. CDR1 WNHNN and CDR2 SYGVQD come from the germline V gene (reference sequence). As DNA, the CDR3 is TGCGCCAGCAGTGATTTTGGGACAGGTCCGCCGGGGGCCAACGTCCTGACTTTC. Translating it yields CASSDFGTGPPGANVLTF.

This clone appeared many times. The chain joins TRBV5-4 to TRBJ1-5; D possibly corresponds to TRBD1 (6 bases). CDR1 and CDR2 (germline): SGHNT, YYREEE (reference sequence). The CDR3 is made up of 14 amino acids. V was clipped by 0 bases and J by 7 bases, with 11 bases between them. CDR3 in amino acids: CASSLDLGHQPQHF. CDR3 bases: TGTGCCAGCAGCTTGGATTTGGGACACCAGCCCCAGCATTTT. Combining the CDR3 with reference TRBV5-4 and TRBJ1-5 gives the whole variable domain ETGVTQSPTHLIKTRGQQVTLRCSSQSGHNTVSWYQQALGQGPQFIFQYYREEENGRGNFPPRFSGLQFPNYSSELNVNALELDDSALYLCASSLDLGHQPQHFGDGTRLSIL.

This clone was detected many times. V usage is TRBV2 and J usage is TRBJ2-1; D unresolved. Trimming cost V 0 bases and J 10 bases, with 13 bases left between them. The CDR3 consists of 14 residues. CDR1 and CDR2 (germline): SNHLY, FYNNEI. The CDR3 nucleotides read TGTGCCAGCAGTGAAGCCGCTGCTGACGGCGAGCAGTTCTTC. This translates into CASSEAAADGEQFF.

This chain connects TRBV11-2 to TRBJ2-7, with D maybe TRBD2 (5 bases). Germline CDR1 and CDR2: SGHAT and FQNNGV. Deletions cut 0 bases from V and 4 bases from J, with 16 bases between. This CDR3 spans 16 amino acids. The CDR3, as DNA: TGTGCCAGCAGCTTAGAGGCAGCTAGCCAACGATACGAGCAGTACTTC. It translates to CASSLEAASQRYEQYF.

This clone showed up many times. Here the CDR3 DNA reads TGTGCCAGCAGCCGGATCCCTCGACAGAGCTCTGGAAACACCATATATTTT. Protein: CASSRIPRQSSGNTIYF. V and J are TRBV5-6 and TRBJ1-3, with D possibly being TRBD1 (5 bases). The V gene lost 4 bases and the J gene lost 0 bases, with 17 bases spanning the gap. CDR3 length: 17 amino acids. The germline V gene has CDR1 SGHDT and CDR2 YYEEEE.

This clone occurred many times. The chain links TRBV6-1 to TRBJ1-1; the match to TRBD1 covers 8 bases. Trimming at V came to 5 bases and at J to 11 bases, leaving 4 bases not matched to a gene. The germline gives CDR1 MNHNS, CDR2 SASEGT. CDR3 size: 11 residues. CDR3 protein: CASSYQGAAFF. As DNA, the CDR3 is TGTGCCAGCAGTTATCAGGGGGCGGCTTTCTTT.